This T cell receptor (beta chain) was captured by sequencing in a study of shared clonotypes between healthy human individuals. Sequencing used immunoSEQ multiplex PCR; TCRdb keeps in-frame clones, though not all of them. The data show about 1.1 million clones, roughly 80% seen once. On this clone: Within the sample, other DNA sequences also encode this same CDR3.

This clonotype was obtained from a man aged 18 to 30 in good health. Some clones in this sample may be carry-over from other donors' samples. The sample taken for sequencing was memory CD4+ T cells from PBMCs. Sample subset: CD45RA-negative fraction.

The CDR3 nucleotides are TGTGCCAGCAGTTACCCGGGACAGGGGTCCTACGAGCAGTACTTC. This gives the protein CASSYPGQGSYEQYF. The chain uses TRBV6-6 and TRBJ2-7; 10 bases are shared with TRBD1. CDR3 size: 15 residues. Germline trimming cut 2 bases from V and 1 base from J; bases unmatched to any gene: 2. CDR1 is MNHNY, CDR2 SVGAGI, per germline (reference sequence).